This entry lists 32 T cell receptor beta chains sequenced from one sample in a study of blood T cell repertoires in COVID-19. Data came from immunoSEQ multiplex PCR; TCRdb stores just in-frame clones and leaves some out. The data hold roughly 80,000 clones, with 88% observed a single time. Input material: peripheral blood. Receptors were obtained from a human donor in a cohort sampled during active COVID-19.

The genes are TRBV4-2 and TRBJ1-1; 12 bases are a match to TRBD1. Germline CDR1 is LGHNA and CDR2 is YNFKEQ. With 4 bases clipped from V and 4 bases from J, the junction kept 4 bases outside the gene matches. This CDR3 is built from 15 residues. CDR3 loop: CASSPRDRGLTEAFF. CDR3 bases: TGTGCCAGCAGCCCCCGGGACAGGGGGCTCACTGAAGCTTTCTTT.

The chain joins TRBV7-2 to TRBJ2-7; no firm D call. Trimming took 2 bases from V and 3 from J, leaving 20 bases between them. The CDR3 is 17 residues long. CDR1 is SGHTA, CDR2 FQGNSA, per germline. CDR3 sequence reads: CASSLNARSTNDYEQYF. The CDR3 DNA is TGTGCCAGCAGCTTAAACGCGAGGAGTACCAACGACTACGAGCAGTACTTC.

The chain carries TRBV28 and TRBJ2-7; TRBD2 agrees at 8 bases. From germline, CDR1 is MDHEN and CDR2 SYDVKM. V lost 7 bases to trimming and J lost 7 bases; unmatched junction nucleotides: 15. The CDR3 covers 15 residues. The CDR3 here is CASTPDPGGPEEQYF. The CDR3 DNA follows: TGTGCCAGCACCCCAGATCCGGGAGGGCCTGAAGAGCAGTACTTC.

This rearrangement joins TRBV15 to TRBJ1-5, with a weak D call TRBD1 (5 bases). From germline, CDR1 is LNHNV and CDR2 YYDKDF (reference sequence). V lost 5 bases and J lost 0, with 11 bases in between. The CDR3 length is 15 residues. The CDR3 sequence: CATSRGQNSNQPQHF. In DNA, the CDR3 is TGTGCCACCAGCCGTGGACAAAATAGCAATCAGCCCCAGCATTTT.

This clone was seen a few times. DNA for the CDR3: TGTGCCACCAGCAGAGTTCCCCAGGGGTGGTCCTACGAGCAGTACTTC. Protein: CATSRVPQGWSYEQYF. V gene TRBV15 combines with J gene TRBJ2-7; tentative D call: TRBD1 (6 bases). V was pared by 1 base and J by 1 base, with 14 bases between. CDR1 and CDR2 from the germline V gene are LNHNV and YYDKDF (reference sequence). There are 16 residues in the CDR3.

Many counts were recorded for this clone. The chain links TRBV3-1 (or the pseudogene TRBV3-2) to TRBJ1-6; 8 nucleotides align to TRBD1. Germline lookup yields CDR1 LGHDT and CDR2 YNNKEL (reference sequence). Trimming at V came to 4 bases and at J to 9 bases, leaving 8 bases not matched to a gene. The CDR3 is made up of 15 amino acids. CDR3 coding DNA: TGTGCCAGCAGCCGAGACGGACAGGGTGGTTCACCCCTCCACTTT. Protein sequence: CASSRDGQGGSPLHF.

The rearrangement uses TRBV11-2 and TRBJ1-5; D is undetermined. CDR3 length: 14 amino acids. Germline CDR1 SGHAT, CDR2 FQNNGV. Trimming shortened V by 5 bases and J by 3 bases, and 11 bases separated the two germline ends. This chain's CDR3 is CASSPGLFNQPQHF. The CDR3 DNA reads TGTGCCAGCAGCCCCGGACTGTTCAATCAGCCCCAGCATTTT.

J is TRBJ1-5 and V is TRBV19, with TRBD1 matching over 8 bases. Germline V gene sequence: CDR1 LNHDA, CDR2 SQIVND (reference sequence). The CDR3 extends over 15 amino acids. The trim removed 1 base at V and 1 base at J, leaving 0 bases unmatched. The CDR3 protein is CASSIGTGSNQPQHF. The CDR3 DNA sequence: TGTGCCAGTAGTATAGGGACAGGGAGCAATCAGCCCCAGCATTTT.

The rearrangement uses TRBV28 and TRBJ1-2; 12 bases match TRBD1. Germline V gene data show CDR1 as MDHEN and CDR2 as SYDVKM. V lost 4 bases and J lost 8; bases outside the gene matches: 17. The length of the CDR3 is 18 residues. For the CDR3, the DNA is TGTGCCAGCAGTTCCTCCCTAGACCGGGACAGGGGGCTTCGGGGCTACACCTTC. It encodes CASSSSLDRDRGLRGYTF.

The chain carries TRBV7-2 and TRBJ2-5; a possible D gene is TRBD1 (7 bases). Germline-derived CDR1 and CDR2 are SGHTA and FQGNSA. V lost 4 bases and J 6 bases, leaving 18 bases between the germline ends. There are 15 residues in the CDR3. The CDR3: CASSSGGTTSQTQYF. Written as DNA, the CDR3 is TGTGCCAGCAGCTCAGGGGGGACGACATCCCAGACCCAGTACTTC.

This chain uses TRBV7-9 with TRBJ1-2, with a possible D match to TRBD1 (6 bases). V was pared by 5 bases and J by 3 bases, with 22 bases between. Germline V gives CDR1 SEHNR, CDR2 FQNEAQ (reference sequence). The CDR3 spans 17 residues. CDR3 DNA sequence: TGTGCCAGCAGCGCAGGGCGTTTTGGGGGCGAGGACTATGGCTACACCTTC. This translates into CASSAGRFGGEDYGYTF.

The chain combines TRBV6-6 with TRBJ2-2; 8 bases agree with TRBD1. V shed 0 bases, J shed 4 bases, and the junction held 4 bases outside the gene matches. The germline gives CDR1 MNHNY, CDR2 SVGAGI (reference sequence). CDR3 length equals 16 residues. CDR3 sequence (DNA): TGTGCCAGCAGTTACTCGACAGGGGCCCCCACCGGGGAGCTGTTTTTT. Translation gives CASSYSTGAPTGELFF.

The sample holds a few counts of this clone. CDR3 amino acids: CASSQEAGVDNSPLHF. DNA of the CDR3: TGCGCCAGCAGCCAAGAGGCTGGAGTGGATAATTCACCCCTCCACTTT. The rearrangement uses TRBV4-1 and TRBJ1-6; D unresolved. The germline V gene has CDR1 MGHRA and CDR2 YSYEKL. The V end lost 0 bases, the J end lost 5 bases, and 11 bases lay between the germline ends. This CDR3 region has 16 residues.

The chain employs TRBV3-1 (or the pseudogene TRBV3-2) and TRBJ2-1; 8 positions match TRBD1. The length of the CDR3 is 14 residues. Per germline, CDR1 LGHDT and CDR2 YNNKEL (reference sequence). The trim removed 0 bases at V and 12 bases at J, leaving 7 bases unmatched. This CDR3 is CASSQDFNRGWQFF. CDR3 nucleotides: TGTGCCAGCAGCCAAGATTTTAACAGGGGGTGGCAGTTCTTC.

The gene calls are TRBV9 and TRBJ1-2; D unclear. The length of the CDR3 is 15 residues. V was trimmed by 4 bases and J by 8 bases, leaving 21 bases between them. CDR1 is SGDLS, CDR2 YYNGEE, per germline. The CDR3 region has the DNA TGTGCCAGCAGCTTCGCATTCGGCCCCGAGGGAGGCTACACCTTC. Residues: CASSFAFGPEGGYTF.

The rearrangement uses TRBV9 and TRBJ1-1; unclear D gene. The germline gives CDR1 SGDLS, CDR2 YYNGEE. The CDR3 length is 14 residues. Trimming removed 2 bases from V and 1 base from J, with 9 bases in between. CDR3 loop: CASSVRERNTEAFF. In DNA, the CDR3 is TGTGCCAGCAGCGTTAGGGAGAGGAACACTGAAGCTTTCTTT.

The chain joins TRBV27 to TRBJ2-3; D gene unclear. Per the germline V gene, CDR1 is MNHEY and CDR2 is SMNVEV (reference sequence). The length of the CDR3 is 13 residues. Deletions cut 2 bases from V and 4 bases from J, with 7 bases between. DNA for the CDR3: TGTGCCAGCAGTTTAATCCCAGCAGATACGCAGTATTTT. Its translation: CASSLIPADTQYF.

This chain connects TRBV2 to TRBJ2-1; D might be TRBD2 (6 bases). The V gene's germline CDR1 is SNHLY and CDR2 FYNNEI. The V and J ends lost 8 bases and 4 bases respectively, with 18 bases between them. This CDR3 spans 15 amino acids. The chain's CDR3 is CASLPGLKTYNEQFF. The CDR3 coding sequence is TGTGCCAGCCTTCCGGGACTTAAAACGTACAATGAGCAGTTCTTC.

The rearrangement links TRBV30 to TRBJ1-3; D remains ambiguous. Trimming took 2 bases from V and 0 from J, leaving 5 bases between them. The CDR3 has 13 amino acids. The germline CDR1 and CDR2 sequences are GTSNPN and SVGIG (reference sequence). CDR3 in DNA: TGTGCCTGGAGTCCTTCCTCTGGAAACACCATATATTTT. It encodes CAWSPSSGNTIYF.

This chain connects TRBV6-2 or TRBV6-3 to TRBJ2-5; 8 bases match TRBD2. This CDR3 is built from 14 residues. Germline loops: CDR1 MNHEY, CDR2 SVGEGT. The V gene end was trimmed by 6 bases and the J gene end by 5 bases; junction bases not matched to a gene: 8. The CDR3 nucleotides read TGTGCCAGCAGCCAAGCGGGAGCTATCGAGACCCAGTACTTC. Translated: CASSQAGAIETQYF.

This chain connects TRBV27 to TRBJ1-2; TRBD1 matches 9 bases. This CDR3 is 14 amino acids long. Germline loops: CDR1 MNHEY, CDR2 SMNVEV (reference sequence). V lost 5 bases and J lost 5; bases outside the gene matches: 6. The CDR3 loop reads CASSAQGAPYGYTF. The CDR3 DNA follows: TGTGCCAGCAGTGCACAGGGGGCTCCTTATGGCTACACCTTC.

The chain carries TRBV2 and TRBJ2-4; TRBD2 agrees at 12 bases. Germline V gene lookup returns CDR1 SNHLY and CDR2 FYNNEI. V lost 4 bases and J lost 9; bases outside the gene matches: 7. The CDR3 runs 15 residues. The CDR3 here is CASSGTSGIGGIQYF. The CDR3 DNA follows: TGTGCCAGCAGTGGGACTAGCGGGATTGGGGGCATTCAGTACTTC.

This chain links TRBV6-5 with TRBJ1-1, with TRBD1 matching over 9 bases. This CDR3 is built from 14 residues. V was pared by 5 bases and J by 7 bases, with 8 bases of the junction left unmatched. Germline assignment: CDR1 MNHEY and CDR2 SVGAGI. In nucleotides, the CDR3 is TGTGCCAGCAGTCCTGTCCCGGGACAGGGTGAAGCTTTCTTT. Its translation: CASSPVPGQGEAFF.

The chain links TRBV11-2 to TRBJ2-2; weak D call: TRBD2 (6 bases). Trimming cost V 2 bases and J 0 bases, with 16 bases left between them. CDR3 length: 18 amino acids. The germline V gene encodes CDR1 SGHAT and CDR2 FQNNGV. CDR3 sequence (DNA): TGTGCCAGCAGCTTATGGAGATTAGCGGAAACGAACACCGGGGAGCTGTTTTTT. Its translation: CASSLWRLAETNTGELFF.

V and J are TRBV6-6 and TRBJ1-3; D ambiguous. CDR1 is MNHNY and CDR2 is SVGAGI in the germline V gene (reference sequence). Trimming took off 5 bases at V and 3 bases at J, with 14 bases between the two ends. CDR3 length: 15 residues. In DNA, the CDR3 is TGTGCCAGCAGTAACCGGGTTCGTAATGGAAACACCATATATTTT. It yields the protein CASSNRVRNGNTIYF.

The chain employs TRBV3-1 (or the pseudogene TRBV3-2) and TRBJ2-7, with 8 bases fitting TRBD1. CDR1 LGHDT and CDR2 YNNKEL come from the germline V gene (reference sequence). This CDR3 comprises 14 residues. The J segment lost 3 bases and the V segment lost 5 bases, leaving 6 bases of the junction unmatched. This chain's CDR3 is CASSERTGIYEQYF. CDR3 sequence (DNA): TGTGCCAGCAGCGAAAGGACAGGGATCTACGAGCAGTACTTC.

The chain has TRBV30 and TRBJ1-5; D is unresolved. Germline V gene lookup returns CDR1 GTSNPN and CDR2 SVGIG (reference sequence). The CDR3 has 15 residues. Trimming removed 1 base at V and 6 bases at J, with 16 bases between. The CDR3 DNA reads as TGTGCCTGGAGTGGCCCGGGAGGAAAGAGTCAGCCCCAGCATTTT. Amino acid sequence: CAWSGPGGKSQPQHF. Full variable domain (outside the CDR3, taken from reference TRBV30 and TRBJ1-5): SQTIHQWPATLVQPVGSPLSLECTVEGTSNPNLYWYRQAAGRGLQLLFYSVGIGQISSEVPQNLSASRPQDRQFILSSKKLLLSDSGFYLCAWSGPGGKSQPQHFGDGTRLSIL.

The CDR3 DNA reads TGTGCCAGTAGTATCGCAGGGGGAAATAATTCACCCCTCCACTTT. Amino acid sequence: CASSIAGGNNSPLHF. V gene TRBV19 combines with J gene TRBJ1-6, with 7 positions matching TRBD1. V dropped 3 bases and J dropped 5; count of bases not matched to a gene: 4. The germline V gene has CDR1 LNHDA and CDR2 SQIVND (reference sequence). This CDR3 spans 15 amino acids.

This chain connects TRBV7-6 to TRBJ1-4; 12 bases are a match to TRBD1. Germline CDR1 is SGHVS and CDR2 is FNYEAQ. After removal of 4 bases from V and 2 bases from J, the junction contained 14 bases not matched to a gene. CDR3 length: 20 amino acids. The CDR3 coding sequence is TGTGCCAGCAGCTCAACCAGGCCGGGACAGGGGGCTGGGACTAATGAAAAACTGTTTTTT. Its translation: CASSSTRPGQGAGTNEKLFF.

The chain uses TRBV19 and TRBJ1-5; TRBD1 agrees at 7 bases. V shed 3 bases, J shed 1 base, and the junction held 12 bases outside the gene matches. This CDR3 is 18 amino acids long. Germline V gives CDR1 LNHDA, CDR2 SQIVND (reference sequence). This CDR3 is CASSISGTERWSNQPQHF. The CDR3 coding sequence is TGTGCCAGTAGTATCTCCGGGACAGAACGGTGGAGCAATCAGCCCCAGCATTTT.

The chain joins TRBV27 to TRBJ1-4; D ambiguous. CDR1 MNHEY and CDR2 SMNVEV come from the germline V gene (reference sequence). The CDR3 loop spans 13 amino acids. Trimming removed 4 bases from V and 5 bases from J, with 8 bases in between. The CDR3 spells CASSWRLNEKLFF. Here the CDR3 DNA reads TGTGCCAGCAGTTGGCGGTTAAATGAAAAACTGTTTTTT.

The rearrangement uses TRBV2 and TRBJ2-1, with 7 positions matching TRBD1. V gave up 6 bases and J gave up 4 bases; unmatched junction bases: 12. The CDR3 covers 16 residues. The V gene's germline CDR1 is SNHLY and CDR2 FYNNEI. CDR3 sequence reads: CASSSTGSRSYNEQFF. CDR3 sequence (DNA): TGTGCCAGCAGCTCGACAGGGTCTAGAAGTTACAATGAGCAGTTCTTC.